Sequencing of this TCR beta chain was carried out in a study of CD8 T cells in Susac syndrome. The junction had 5 bases not matched to a gene; V was cut back by 4 bases and J by 2 bases. The germline gives CDR1 SGHNT, CDR2 YYREEE (reference sequence). The CDR3 totals 14 residues. Reverse transcription of about 0.5 to 1 ug RNA used random hexamers. Each CDR3 protein gets one entry after TCRdb re-called the immunoSEQ multiplex PCR reads with MiXCR. This table holds approximately 190,000 distinct CDR3 sequences, 95% found once. The chain combines TRBV5-4 with TRBJ2-7; 8 bases are a match to TRBD1. The receptor comes from a human donor with Susac syndrome. Sequencing input: CD4+ T cells from PBMCs. The chain's CDR3 is CASSLQGGPYEQYF. The CDR3 DNA is TGTGCCAGCAGCCTACAGGGGGGCCCCTACGAGCAGTACTTC.